This T cell receptor (beta chain) was sequenced during a study of T cell changes during pregnancy in multiple sclerosis. The V gene's germline CDR1 is MDHEN and CDR2 SYDVKM. Losses at the gene ends were 2 bases for V and 2 bases for J; bases not matched to a gene: 15. The CDR3 sequence is 19 residues long. The assay was immunoSEQ multiplex PCR, and TCRdb's table has in-frame clones only and misses some. The repertoire holds about 67,000 clones, around 90% seen once, with 1.5% to 2% in the top ten. The J gene is TRBJ2-7, the V gene TRBV28, with 10 bases aligning to TRBD2. The source is a female donor in good health, enrolled as a control in a pregnancy study. The sequences come from peripheral blood, collected in the first trimester of pregnancy. The CDR3 sequence is CASSLGPIGLAGETYEQYF. CDR3 DNA: TGTGCCAGCAGTTTAGGCCCCATCGGGCTAGCGGGAGAGACCTACGAGCAGTACTTC.